The rows below give T cell receptor beta chains drawn from one sample of a study of metastatic and nonmetastatic thyroid tumors. TCRdb re-analyzed the PCR reads using MiXCR. The sample has 20,000 or so clones, about a quarter seen once. The source material was blood. Receptors originate from a female donor with papillary thyroid cancer or a benign thyroid nodule (not recorded which). Some clones in this sample may be carry-over from other donors' samples. CDR3s include the opening cysteine and the closing phenylalanine or tryptophan. D genes are given only for firm matches. A clone size is listed for some rows: how often the clone was seen (once, few, many), or a class if it is expanded.

j_call: TRBJ1-1
d_call: TRBD1
v_call: TRBV20-1
clone_size: once
cdr3_nt: TGCAGTGCTAGAGGAGACAGGGGGGACACTGAAGCTTTCTTT
cdr3_aa: CSARGDRGDTEAFF

j_call: TRBJ1-5
d_call: .
v_call: TRBV2
clone_size: .
cdr3_nt: TGTGCGAGCAGCACACAGGGATCGGGTCAGCCCCAGAATTTT
cdr3_aa: CASSTQGSGQPQNF

j_call: TRBJ1-5
d_call: .
v_call: TRBV6-1
clone_size: medium-sized
cdr3_nt: TGTGCCAGCAAAGAGTACCATAGCAATCAGCCCCAGCATTTT
cdr3_aa: CASKEYHSNQPQHF

j_call: TRBJ2-5
d_call: .
v_call: TRBV27
clone_size: many
cdr3_nt: TGTGCCAGCAGCCCTTTATGGACAGCGGTAGAGACCCAGTACTTC
cdr3_aa: CASSPLWTAVETQYF

j_call: TRBJ2-7
d_call: .
v_call: TRBV5-1
clone_size: once
cdr3_nt: TGCGCCAGCAGCTTGGATCTTGGGGGAATCTACGAGCAGTACTTC
cdr3_aa: CASSLDLGGIYEQYF

j_call: TRBJ1-1
d_call: .
v_call: TRBV7-2
clone_size: many
cdr3_nt: TGTGCCAGCAGCTTAGTGGGGGGCGCACAAGGGGAAGCTTTCTTT
cdr3_aa: CASSLVGGAQGEAFF

j_call: TRBJ1-2
d_call: TRBD1
v_call: TRBV7-9
clone_size: many
cdr3_nt: TGTGCCAGCAGCCGAACAGGGGAGTATGGCTACACCTTC
cdr3_aa: CASSRTGEYGYTF

j_call: TRBJ2-3
d_call: .
v_call: TRBV19
clone_size: few
cdr3_nt: TGTGCCAGTAGTATTAGGGCCATCACAAATACGCAGTATTTT
cdr3_aa: CASSIRAITNTQYF

j_call: TRBJ1-5
d_call: .
v_call: TRBV19
clone_size: few
cdr3_nt: TGTGCCAGTAGTATTATTCAGGGTAAACAGCCCCAGCATTTT
cdr3_aa: CASSIIQGKQPQHF

j_call: TRBJ1-3
d_call: .
v_call: TRBV19
clone_size: medium-sized
cdr3_nt: TGTGCCAGTAGTATAAGGGGAGAAACCATATATTTT
cdr3_aa: CASSIRGETIYF

j_call: TRBJ1-1
d_call: TRBD1
v_call: TRBV20-1
clone_size: .
cdr3_nt: TGCAGTGCTAGAGGAAGGACAGGGCTAAACACTGAAGCTTTCTTT
cdr3_aa: CSARGRTGLNTEAFF

j_call: TRBJ2-7
d_call: .
v_call: TRBV18
clone_size: many
cdr3_nt: TGTGCCAGCTCACGGGGTGGGACCGCGGACGAGCAGTACTTC
cdr3_aa: CASSRGGTADEQYF

j_call: TRBJ2-2
d_call: TRBD2
v_call: TRBV11-2
clone_size: once
cdr3_nt: TGTGCCAGCAGCTTAGAAGGGGCTAGCGGGGATGCCGGGGAGCTGTTTTTT
cdr3_aa: CASSLEGASGDAGELFF

j_call: TRBJ1-1
d_call: .
v_call: TRBV28
clone_size: few
cdr3_nt: TGTGAAGGCAGACCCCCGGAGAGACAACGACGAATGAACACTGAAGCTTTCTTT
cdr3_aa: CEGRPPERQRRMNTEAFF

j_call: TRBJ2-5
d_call: TRBD2
v_call: TRBV6-1
clone_size: many
cdr3_nt: TGTGCCAGCAGTGAAGAGCTAGCGGGAGCTGCGGTCGGGGAGACCCAGTACTTC
cdr3_aa: CASSEELAGAAVGETQYF

j_call: TRBJ1-2
d_call: TRBD1
v_call: TRBV12-3/TRBV12-4
clone_size: many
cdr3_nt: TGTGCCAGCAGCCGGGACAGGTGGGGTGGCTACACCTTC
cdr3_aa: CASSRDRWGGYTF

j_call: TRBJ2-7
d_call: TRBD2
v_call: TRBV20-1
clone_size: many
cdr3_nt: TGCAGTGCCCTAGGGGAGGCTAGCGGGCTAAGCTCCTACGAGCAGTACTTC
cdr3_aa: CSALGEASGLSSYEQYF

j_call: TRBJ2-2
d_call: .
v_call: TRBV11-1
clone_size: many
cdr3_nt: TGTGCCAGCATCCGTCGTAATCAGCCGAACACCGGGGAGCTGTTTTTT
cdr3_aa: CASIRRNQPNTGELFF

j_call: TRBJ1-2
d_call: .
v_call: TRBV6-1
clone_size: few
cdr3_nt: TGTGCCAGCAGTGAAGTAGGGCCCCGCTATGGCTACACCTTC
cdr3_aa: CASSEVGPRYGYTF

j_call: TRBJ1-5
d_call: .
v_call: TRBV19
clone_size: .
cdr3_nt: TGTGCCAGCCGGGACGTAAATAGCAATCAGCCCCAGCATTTT
cdr3_aa: CASRDVNSNQPQHF

j_call: TRBJ1-5
d_call: .
v_call: TRBV6-1
clone_size: medium-sized
cdr3_nt: TGTGCCAGCAGTGAAACAGGGAGTAGCAATCAGCCCCAGCATTTT
cdr3_aa: CASSETGSSNQPQHF

j_call: TRBJ2-1
d_call: TRBD2
v_call: TRBV6-2/TRBV6-3
clone_size: few
cdr3_nt: TGTGCCAGCAGTTACTCGCCTAGCGGGAGGATTAATGAGCAGTTCTTC
cdr3_aa: CASSYSPSGRINEQFF

j_call: TRBJ2-2
d_call: .
v_call: TRBV19
clone_size: many
cdr3_nt: TGTGCCAGTAGTGTGACTAGCACCGGGGAGCTGTTTTTT
cdr3_aa: CASSVTSTGELFF

j_call: TRBJ2-4
d_call: TRBD2
v_call: TRBV14
clone_size: many
cdr3_nt: TGTGCCAGCAGCCAAGATGTGGGGGGGAGGACTCAGTACTTC
cdr3_aa: CASSQDVGGRTQYF

j_call: TRBJ2-1
d_call: .
v_call: TRBV6-1
clone_size: few
cdr3_nt: TGTGCCAGCAGTGACGGGATCTACAATGAGCAGTTCTTC
cdr3_aa: CASSDGIYNEQFF

j_call: TRBJ2-3
d_call: TRBD2
v_call: TRBV6-4
clone_size: medium-sized
cdr3_nt: TGTGCCAGCAGTGATGGGGGGGGAGCAGATACGCAGTATTTT
cdr3_aa: CASSDGGGADTQYF